The 16 T cell receptor beta chains reported below all come from one sample, sequenced in a study of CD8 T cells in Susac syndrome. RNA totalling about 0.45 to 1 ug underwent reverse transcription with random hexamers. One entry per CDR3 protein results from TCRdb running MiXCR on the immunoSEQ multiplex PCR reads. The data contain 100,000 to 150,000 distinct CDR3 sequences, 90% to 95% of them singletons. Sequencing was carried out using CD4+ T cells from PBMCs. The source is a human donor in good health.

This chain joins TRBV20-1 and TRBJ2-7; 9 bases are a match to TRBD1. Germline V gene data show CDR1 as DFQATT and CDR2 as SNEGSKA (reference sequence). The CDR3 covers 17 residues. V lost 5 bases, J lost 1 base, and 15 bases stayed unmatched. This CDR3 reads CSALRTLGQGASYEQYF. The CDR3, as DNA: TGCAGTGCTCTAAGAACGTTGGGACAGGGCGCTTCCTACGAGCAGTACTTC.

The J gene is TRBJ1-2, the V gene TRBV4-3; 10 bases match TRBD1. This CDR3 comprises 15 residues. Germline V lookup: CDR1 LGHNA, CDR2 YSLEER. V was clipped by 4 bases and J by 3 bases; unmatched bases: 5. DNA for the CDR3: TGCGCCAGCAGCCTTCAGGACAGGGGGGACTATGGCTACACCTTC. Translating it yields CASSLQDRGDYGYTF.

The chain joins TRBV12-3 or TRBV12-4 to TRBJ2-3; 14 nucleotides line up with TRBD2. This CDR3 region has 16 residues. J lost 4 bases, V lost 2 bases, and 2 bases had no gene match. CDR3 amino acids: CASSLSTSGRADTQYF. The CDR3 DNA sequence: TGTGCCAGCAGTTTATCGACTAGCGGGAGGGCAGATACGCAGTATTTT.

This chain links TRBV9 with TRBJ2-2, with D perhaps matching TRBD2 (5 bases). V lost 0 bases and J lost 0, with 12 bases in between. Germline V gene data show CDR1 as SGDLS and CDR2 as YYNGEE. CDR3 length equals 17 residues. In DNA, the CDR3 is TGTGCCAGCAGCGTAGCGGGATCGGCTACGAACACCGGGGAGCTGTTTTTT. It is translated as CASSVAGSATNTGELFF. The full variable domain, rest sourced from reference TRBV9 and TRBJ2-2, is DSGVTQTPKHLITATGQRVTLRCSPRSGDLSVYWYQQSLDQGLQFLIQYYNGEERAKGNILERFSAQQFPDLHSELNLSSLELGDSALYFCASSVAGSATNTGELFFGEGSRLTVL.

The J gene is TRBJ2-7, the V gene TRBV20-1; 7 bases map to TRBD1. V lost 6 bases, J lost 0 bases, and 11 bases stayed unmatched. Germline V gives CDR1 DFQATT, CDR2 SNEGSKA (reference sequence). The CDR3 runs to 15 residues. Written as DNA, the CDR3 is TGCAGTGCCAGCCCGAACAGGGGAAGCTCCTACGAGCAGTACTTC. Translating gives CSASPNRGSSYEQYF.

The chain recombines TRBV2 with TRBJ1-2; 10 bases align to TRBD1. The ends lost 5 bases at V and 7 bases at J; junction bases unmatched: 10. This CDR3 region has 15 residues. From germline, CDR1 is SNHLY and CDR2 FYNNEI. Here the CDR3 reads CASSLSDRGRGGYTF. CDR3 nucleotides: TGTGCCAGCAGTTTGAGTGACAGGGGGCGAGGTGGCTACACCTTC.

For the CDR3, the DNA is TGCGCCAGCAGCTCCGACGACAGCTCCCACCAAGAGACCCAGTACTTC. This gives the protein CASSSDDSSHQETQYF. V is TRBV5-1 and J is TRBJ2-5; tentatively, D is TRBD1 (5 bases). Germline V gene sequence: CDR1 SGHRS, CDR2 YFSETQ. The CDR3 length is 16 residues. Trimming removed 3 bases at V and 0 bases at J, with 15 bases between. Combining the CDR3 with reference TRBV5-1 and TRBJ2-5 gives the whole variable domain KAGVTQTPRYLIKTRGQQVTLSCSPISGHRSVSWYQQTPGQGLQFLFEYFSETQRNKGNFPGRFSGRQFSNSRSEMNVSTLELGDSALYLCASSSDDSSHQETQYFGPGTRLLVL.

V and J are TRBV5-1 and TRBJ1-5; TRBD1 aligns across 8 bases. Germline V CDR1 and CDR2: SGHRS, YFSETQ. This CDR3 has 15 amino acids. V trimming: 5 bases; J trimming: 0 bases; junction bases outside the gene matches: 4. The CDR3 bases are TGCGCCAGCAGATCCGGGACAGGTAGCAATCAGCCCCAGCATTTT. It yields the protein CASRSGTGSNQPQHF. Variable domain in full (rest from reference TRBV5-1 and TRBJ1-5): KAGVTQTPRYLIKTRGQQVTLSCSPISGHRSVSWYQQTPGQGLQFLFEYFSETQRNKGNFPGRFSGRQFSNSRSEMNVSTLELGDSALYLCASRSGTGSNQPQHFGDGTRLSIL.

The chain has TRBV27 and TRBJ1-5; D is perhaps TRBD1 (6 bases). The germline V gene encodes CDR1 MNHEY and CDR2 SMNVEV (reference sequence). The length of the CDR3 is 15 residues. V was cut by 6 bases and J by 5 bases, with 17 bases left in between. CDR3 sequence (DNA): TGTGCCAGCAGAGCTAACTCAGGGGCTGATCAGCCCCAGCATTTT. It is translated as CASRANSGADQPQHF.

V and J are TRBV18 and TRBJ2-2, with D tentatively TRBD2 (6 bases). The CDR3 covers 14 residues. V was cut by 2 bases and J by 5 bases, with 9 bases left in between. Per germline, CDR1 KGHSH and CDR2 LQKENI. The DNA for the CDR3 is TGTGCCAGCTCACCATTGACTAGTACCGGGGAGCTGTTTTTT. Its translation: CASSPLTSTGELFF. The full variable domain, rest sourced from reference TRBV18 and TRBJ2-2, is NAGVMQNPRHLVRRRGQEARLRCSPMKGHSHVYWYRQLPEEGLKFMVYLQKENIIDESGMPKERFSAEFPKEGPSILRIQQVVRGDSAAYFCASSPLTSTGELFFGEGSRLTVL.

The chain employs TRBV7-9 and TRBJ1-1, with a tentative D call TRBD1 (5 bases). Germline CDR1 SEHNR, CDR2 FQNEAQ (reference sequence). V lost 5 bases and J 5 bases, leaving 18 bases between the germline ends. The CDR3 has 15 residues. The CDR3 nucleotides are TGTGCCAGCAGCCCTCTCGGGGGGGGTCGGACTGAAGCTTTCTTT. The encoded protein is CASSPLGGGRTEAFF.

The chain uses TRBV7-9 and TRBJ1-1; the D is unclear. CDR1 SEHNR and CDR2 FQNEAQ come from the germline V gene (reference sequence). With 3 bases removed from V and 2 bases from J, the gap between germline ends came to 10 bases. This CDR3 is built from 14 residues. The CDR3 DNA reads as TGTGCCAGCAGCTTGGCCCTAGGCAACACTGAAGCTTTCTTT. The encoded protein is CASSLALGNTEAFF.

The chain recombines TRBV12-3 or TRBV12-4 with TRBJ1-5; 7 bases agree with TRBD1. V gave up 5 bases and J gave up 7 bases; unmatched junction bases: 5. This CDR3 is 13 amino acids long. The DNA for the CDR3 is TGTGCCAGCAGTCCTCAGGGGGAACAGCCCCAGCATTTT. Protein sequence: CASSPQGEQPQHF.

The chain carries TRBV9 and TRBJ2-1, with 9 bases lining up with TRBD2. Trimming at V came to 0 bases and at J to 3 bases, leaving 4 bases not matched to a gene. The CDR3 extends over 16 amino acids. The germline V gene has CDR1 SGDLS and CDR2 YYNGEE. Here the CDR3 reads CASSVGLAAIYNEQFF. CDR3 DNA sequence: TGTGCCAGCAGCGTAGGACTAGCGGCAATCTACAATGAGCAGTTCTTC.

The gene calls are TRBV13 and TRBJ1-1; 7 bases match TRBD1. The V segment lost 4 bases and the J segment 11 bases; nucleotides outside the gene matches: 19. The CDR3 loop spans 16 amino acids. Looked up from germline, CDR1 is PRHDT and CDR2 is FYEKMQ (reference sequence). The CDR3 here is CASSSGQPAITTAAFF. The CDR3 nucleotides are TGTGCCAGCAGCTCGGGACAGCCGGCCATTACGACGGCCGCTTTCTTT.

The chain's CDR3 is CASSLEGRLTGGNTIYF. The CDR3 nucleotides read TGTGCCAGCAGTTTGGAGGGCAGGCTAACGGGAGGAAACACCATATATTTT. This chain connects TRBV12-3 or TRBV12-4 to TRBJ1-3; D remains unclear. The germline V and J ends were trimmed by 3 bases and 4 bases, with 19 bases remaining between them. The CDR3 has 17 residues.